These 4 T cell receptor beta chains were sequenced from one sample in a study of T cells in Graves' hyperthyroidism and ophthalmopathy. Researchers amplified the TCR beta CDR3 regions from RNA transcripts. The HTBI primer set served for first-round RT-PCR of the TCR CDR3. Using its own MiXCR run on the multiplex PCR reads, TCRdb lists one record per CDR3 protein. The repertoire holds approximately 870,000 distinct CDR3 sequences, with 35% to 40% as singletons. Sample: blood. All receptors derive from a man between 18 and 29 years old with Graves' hyperthyroidism.

This clonotype was picked up many times. This chain connects TRBV9 to TRBJ1-1, with D uncertain. From germline, CDR1 is SGDLS and CDR2 YYNGEE. This CDR3 spans 13 amino acids. Between the trimmed V and J ends, which lost 3 bases and 1 base, there was a span of 7 bases. The CDR3 sequence: CASSARQNTEAFF. CDR3 sequence (DNA): TGTGCCAGCAGCGCCCGCCAGAACACTGAAGCTTTCTTT.

This clonotype came up a few times. This chain connects TRBV19 to TRBJ2-7; either TRBD1 or TRBD2 may supply D (5 bases each). CDR3 length equals 14 residues. With 5 bases removed from V and 4 bases from J, the gap between germline ends came to 15 bases. The germline V gene has CDR1 LNHDA and CDR2 SQIVND (reference sequence). CDR3 residues: CASSATGPGYEQYF. The CDR3 region has the DNA TGTGCCAGTAGTGCCACGGGGCCAGGATACGAGCAGTACTTC. The full variable domain, its missing parts supplied by reference TRBV19 and TRBJ2-7, is DGGITQSPKYLFRKEGQNVTLSCEQNLNHDAMYWYRQDPGQGLRLIYYSQIVNDFQKGDIAEGYSVSREKKESFPLTVTSAQKNPTAFYLCASSATGPGYEQYFGPGTRLTVT.

This clonotype was detected many times. The chain links TRBV24-1 to TRBJ2-2; D is undetermined. CDR3 length equals 13 residues. CDR1 and CDR2 from the germline V gene are KGHDR and SFDVKD. V lost 5 bases to trimming and J lost 7 bases, with 10 bases between them. The CDR3 loop is CATSVSRIGELFF. CDR3 nucleotide sequence: TGTGCCACCAGTGTCTCAAGGATCGGGGAGCTGTTTTTT.

This clonotype was counted ten times or more. This chain uses TRBV7-9 with TRBJ1-3; D gene unclear. This CDR3 is built from 15 residues. Germline loops: CDR1 SEHNR, CDR2 FQNEAQ (reference sequence). V was clipped by 2 bases and J by 0 bases, with 8 bases between them. The CDR3 coding sequence is TGTGCCAGCAGCTTAATGTACAGCTCTGGAAACACCATATATTTT. It specifies CASSLMYSSGNTIYF. The whole variable domain, remainder taken from reference TRBV7-9 and TRBJ1-3, is DTGVSQNPRHKITKRGQNVTFRCDPISEHNRLYWYRQTLGQGPEFLTYFQNEAQLEKSRLLSDRFSAERPKGSFSTLEIQRTEQGDSAMYLCASSLMYSSGNTIYFGEGSWLTVV.